This T cell receptor (beta chain) was profiled in a study of control samples from healthy donors and cancer patients. Germline lookup yields CDR1 MDHEN and CDR2 SYDVKM. The V end was cut by 4 bases, the J end by 2 bases, with 10 bases between. This CDR3 region has 14 residues. Clones were read by immunoSEQ multiplex PCR, and TCRdb kept only the in-frame ones, dropping some. This sample carries tens of thousands of clones, roughly 89% of them seen once, and the ten largest clones take 8.5% to 10%. The chain couples TRBV28 to TRBJ2-3; tentatively, D is TRBD1 (6 bases). What was sequenced was PBMCs. The clonotype was recovered from a woman in her 50s with colorectal cancer. The CDR3 sequence: CASSSGQPTDTQYF. The CDR3 nucleotides read TGTGCCAGCAGTTCTGGACAGCCCACAGATACGCAGTATTTT.